What follows describes a single TCR beta chain. This entry comes from a study of cytomegalovirus exposure and HLA in healthy donors. About the research overall: Around 78 million unique TCRs, all from HLA-typed donors, were included in an early release of the data.

At collection, donors were nominally healthy, but unrecorded immune exposures were probable. The germline V gene encodes CDR1 SGHDT and CDR2 YYEEEE. V was clipped by 4 bases and J by 4 bases, with 11 bases between them. The CDR3 consists of 13 residues. The PCR used 60 Vbeta and 13 Jbeta primers. Profiling relied on immunoSEQ multiplex PCR, and the TCRdb table lists in-frame clones only, not all of them. Of some 130,000 clones in the sample, around 73% were seen once. Sequences were obtained from PBMCs. This rearrangement joins TRBV5-6 to TRBJ1-2; possibly TRBD1 for D (5 bases). This sequence originates from a female donor in good health and CMV-seronegative. The CDR3 nucleotides read TGTGCCAGCAGCCAAGGCGGGGGCTATGGCTACACCTTC. It specifies CASSQGGGYGYTF.